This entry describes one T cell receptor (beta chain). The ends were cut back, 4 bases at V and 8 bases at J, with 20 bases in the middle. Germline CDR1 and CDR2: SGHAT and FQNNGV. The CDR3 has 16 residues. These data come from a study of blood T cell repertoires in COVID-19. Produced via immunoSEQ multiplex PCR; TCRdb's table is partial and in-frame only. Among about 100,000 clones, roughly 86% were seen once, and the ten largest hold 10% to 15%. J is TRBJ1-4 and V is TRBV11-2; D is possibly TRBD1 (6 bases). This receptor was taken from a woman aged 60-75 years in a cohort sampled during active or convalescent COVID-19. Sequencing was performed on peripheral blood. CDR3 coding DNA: TGTGCCAGCAGCTCTTACAGGGAGGGGGATCGCGAAAAACTGTTTTTT. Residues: CASSSYREGDREKLFF.